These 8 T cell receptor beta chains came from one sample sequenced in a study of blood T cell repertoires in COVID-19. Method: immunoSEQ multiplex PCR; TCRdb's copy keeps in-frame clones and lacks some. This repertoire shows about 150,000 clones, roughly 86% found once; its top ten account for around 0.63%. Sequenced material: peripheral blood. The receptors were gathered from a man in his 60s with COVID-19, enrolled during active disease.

CDR3 residues: CASSTQTGGSYEQYF. CDR3 nucleotides: TGTGCCAGTAGTACCCAGACAGGGGGCTCCTACGAGCAGTACTTC. This chain links TRBV19 with TRBJ2-7, with 9 bases that match TRBD1. J gave up 0 bases and V 4 bases, and 4 bases lay outside the gene matches. This CDR3 comprises 15 residues. Per germline, CDR1 LNHDA and CDR2 SQIVND (reference sequence).

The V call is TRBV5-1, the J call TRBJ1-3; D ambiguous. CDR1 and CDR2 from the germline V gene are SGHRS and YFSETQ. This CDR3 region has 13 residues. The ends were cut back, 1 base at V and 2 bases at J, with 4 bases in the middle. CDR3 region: CASSLNTGNTIYF. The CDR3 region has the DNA TGCGCCAGCAGCTTGAACACTGGAAACACCATATATTTT. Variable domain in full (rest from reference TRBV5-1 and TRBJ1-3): KAGVTQTPRYLIKTRGQQVTLSCSPISGHRSVSWYQQTPGQGLQFLFEYFSETQRNKGNFPGRFSGRQFSNSRSEMNVSTLELGDSALYLCASSLNTGNTIYFGEGSWLTVV.

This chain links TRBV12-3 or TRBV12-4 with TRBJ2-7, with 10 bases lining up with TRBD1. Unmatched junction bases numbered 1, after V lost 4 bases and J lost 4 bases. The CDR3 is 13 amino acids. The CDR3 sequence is CASSWTGGYEQYF. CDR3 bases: TGTGCCAGCAGTTGGACAGGGGGGTACGAGCAGTACTTC.

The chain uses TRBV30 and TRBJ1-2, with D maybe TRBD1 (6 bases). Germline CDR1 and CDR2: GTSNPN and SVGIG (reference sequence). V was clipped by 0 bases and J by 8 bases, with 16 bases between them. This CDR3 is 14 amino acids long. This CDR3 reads CAWSVLSGVGGYTF. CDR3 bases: TGTGCCTGGAGTGTACTCTCAGGGGTGGGAGGCTACACCTTC.

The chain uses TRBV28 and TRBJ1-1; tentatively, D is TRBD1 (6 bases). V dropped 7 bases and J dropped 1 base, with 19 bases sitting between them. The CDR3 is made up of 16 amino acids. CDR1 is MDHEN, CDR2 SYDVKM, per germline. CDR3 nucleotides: TGTGCCAGCACCACACCCCCCCCGGGACAGAACACTGAAGCTTTCTTT. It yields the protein CASTTPPPGQNTEAFF.

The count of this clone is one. CDR3: CAISESGEVYGYTF. The CDR3 DNA is TGTGCCATCAGTGAGTCAGGGGAAGTCTATGGCTACACCTTC. The chain uses TRBV10-3 and TRBJ1-2, with a tentative D call TRBD1 (5 bases). The CDR3 length is 14 residues. The V end lost 0 bases, the J end lost 4 bases, and 9 bases lay between the germline ends. The germline V gene has CDR1 ENHRY and CDR2 SYGVKD.

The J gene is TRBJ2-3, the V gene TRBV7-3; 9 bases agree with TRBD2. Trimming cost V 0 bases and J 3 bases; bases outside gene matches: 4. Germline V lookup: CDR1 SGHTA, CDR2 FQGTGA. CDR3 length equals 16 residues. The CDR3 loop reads CASSLTGTSRTDTQYF. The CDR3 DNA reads TGTGCCAGCAGCTTAACTGGGACTAGCAGAACAGATACGCAGTATTTT.

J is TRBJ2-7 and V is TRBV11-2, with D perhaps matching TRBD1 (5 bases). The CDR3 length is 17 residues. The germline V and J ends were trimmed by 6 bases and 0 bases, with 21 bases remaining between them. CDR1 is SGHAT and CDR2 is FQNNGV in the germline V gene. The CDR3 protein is CASSVQVGARISYEQYF. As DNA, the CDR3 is TGTGCCAGCAGTGTTCAAGTAGGGGCCCGTATCTCCTACGAGCAGTACTTC.